This passage covers 31 T cell receptor beta chains from one sample sequenced in a study of beta chain features in type 1 diabetes. Reverse transcription of all isolated RNA meant that expressed TCRB transcripts were sequenced. Profiled with immunoSEQ multiplex PCR; TCRdb holds only in-frame clones, not every one. The profile shows 150,000 to 190,000 clones, around 8% of them singletons. The material sequenced was central memory CD4+ T cells from blood. All receptors derive from a young man in good health.

This chain links TRBV7-9 with TRBJ1-1; D perhaps matches TRBD1 (6 bases). Germline CDR1 is SEHNR and CDR2 is FQNEAQ (reference sequence). This CDR3 spans 14 amino acids. V dropped 4 bases and J dropped 2 bases, with 11 bases sitting between them. CDR3 bases: TGTGCCAGCAGCTCCGGACAGACAAACACTGAAGCTTTCTTT. It codes for CASSSGQTNTEAFF.

This rearrangement joins TRBV7-3 to TRBJ1-2; D unclear. Germline CDR1 reads SGHTA; CDR2 reads FQGTGA. This CDR3 comprises 15 residues. The V end lost 1 base, the J end lost 5 bases, and 14 bases lay between the germline ends. The DNA of the CDR3 is TGTGCCAGCAGCTTAAGTAACAGTGTCTTATATGGCTACACCTTC. Translated: CASSLSNSVLYGYTF.

The chain joins TRBV25-1 to TRBJ2-5; 9 bases are a match to TRBD1. The end of the DNA fits TRBJ2-7 better, so the J call may be wrong. From germline, CDR1 is MGHDK and CDR2 SYGVNS. The CDR3 sequence is 15 residues long. The CDR3 sequence is CASSGLGTGFYEQYF. The CDR3 region has the DNA TGTGCCAGCAGTGGCCTCGGGACAGGGTTCTACGAGCAGTACTTC.

The rearrangement links TRBV7-8 to TRBJ2-7, with 7 bases lining up with TRBD1. The CDR3 is made up of 14 amino acids. The germline CDR1 and CDR2 sequences are SGHVS and FQNEAQ. V was clipped by 2 bases and J by 3 bases; unmatched bases: 4. The DNA for the CDR3 is TGTGCCAGCAGCTTAACTCAGGGGGTCTACGAGCAGTACTTC. It encodes CASSLTQGVYEQYF.

The V call is TRBV19, the J call TRBJ2-7; D remains unclear. V lost 1 base, J lost 0 bases, and 10 bases lay in between. The V gene's germline CDR1 is LNHDA and CDR2 SQIVND (reference sequence). The CDR3 is 15 residues long. The CDR3 protein is CASSIGYQASYEQYF. CDR3 DNA sequence: TGTGCCAGTAGTATAGGATACCAGGCCTCCTACGAGCAGTACTTC.

This clone was counted only a few times. The chain employs TRBV7-8 and TRBJ2-7; tentative D call: TRBD2 (5 bases). The germline V gene has CDR1 SGHVS and CDR2 FQNEAQ. V was clipped by 2 bases and J by 8 bases, with 7 bases between them. The CDR3 has 11 residues. In DNA, the CDR3 is TGTGCCAGCAGCTTAAGGGAGAAGCAGTACTTC. This encodes CASSLREKQYF.

This clone was seen many times. The J gene is TRBJ2-1, the V gene TRBV10-3; tentative D call: TRBD2 (5 bases). This CDR3 spans 14 amino acids. The germline CDR1 and CDR2 sequences are ENHRY and SYGVKD. The ends were cut back, 3 bases at V and 5 bases at J, with 11 bases in the middle. For the CDR3, the DNA is TGTGCCATCAGTGAAGCAAGCGGAAACAATGAGCAGTTCTTC. The encoded protein is CAISEASGNNEQFF.

The chain has TRBV7-7 and TRBJ2-4, with D perhaps TRBD1 (6 bases). The CDR3 length is 14 residues. Germline V gives CDR1 SSHAT, CDR2 FNYEAQ (reference sequence). V lost 1 base, J lost 9 bases, and 13 bases lay in between. CDR3 nucleotides: TGTGCCAGCAGCTTAGAGGCGGGCAGGGGCATTCAGTACTTC. As protein: CASSLEAGRGIQYF.

The chain carries TRBV4-1 and TRBJ2-7; D remains ambiguous. The length of the CDR3 is 15 residues. Germline CDR1 reads MGHRA; CDR2 reads YSYEKL. V was shortened by 0 bases and J by 6 bases, with 15 bases between the two germline ends. The CDR3 bases are TGCGCCAGCAGCCAAGAGCCCGCCACATCCCGCGAGCAGTACTTC. This encodes CASSQEPATSREQYF.

The V call is TRBV7-9, the J call TRBJ2-2, with 8 bases aligning to TRBD1. CDR1 is SEHNR and CDR2 is FQNEAQ in the germline V gene (reference sequence). The V and J ends lost 5 bases and 4 bases, in that order; junction bases with no gene match: 6. The CDR3 contains 15 residues. CDR3 sequence reads: CASSGSGGPTGELFF. CDR3 DNA sequence: TGTGCCAGCAGCGGATCAGGGGGCCCCACCGGGGAGCTGTTTTTT.

This clone was counted a few times. V is TRBV28 and J is TRBJ2-7, with D possibly being TRBD1 (5 bases). The germline gives CDR1 MDHEN, CDR2 SYDVKM. CDR3 size: 13 residues. Trimming took off 6 bases at V and 4 bases at J, with 13 bases between the two ends. CDR3 region: CASSPNTGYEQYF. In nucleotides, the CDR3 is TGTGCCAGCAGCCCCAATACAGGTTACGAGCAGTACTTC.

This clone has just a few counts. J is TRBJ1-1 and V is TRBV4-2; no clear D gene. Germline lookup yields CDR1 LGHNA and CDR2 YNFKEQ. Trimming took off 0 bases at V and 4 bases at J, with 12 bases between the two ends. There are 15 residues in the CDR3. The CDR3 spells CASSQEPSSVTEAFF. CDR3 DNA: TGTGCCAGCAGCCAAGAACCAAGCTCGGTCACTGAAGCTTTCTTT.

This clone showed up many times. The rearrangement uses TRBV2 and TRBJ1-2; 8 bases line up with TRBD1. Germline values: CDR1 SNHLY, CDR2 FYNNEI. This CDR3 comprises 14 residues. V trimming: 1 base; J trimming: 9 bases; junction bases outside the gene matches: 7. The CDR3 spells CASSEDRGTYSYTF. CDR3 bases: TGTGCCAGCAGTGAAGACAGGGGGACATATAGCTACACCTTC.

Details on this clone: The identical CDR3 is also encoded by other nucleotide sequences in the sample. The chain uses TRBV4-3 and TRBJ2-2, with a possible D match to TRBD1 (6 bases). Per the germline V gene, CDR1 is LGHNA and CDR2 is YSLEER. The CDR3 consists of 15 residues. V was trimmed by 1 base and J by 2 bases, leaving 8 bases between them. CDR3: CASSQGTVNTGELFF. CDR3 DNA sequence: TGCGCCAGCAGCCAAGGGACAGTAAACACCGGGGAGCTGTTTTTT.

This clone was detected only a few times. The CDR3 spells CASSFGLRSTDTQYF. CDR3 DNA: TGTGCCAGCAGTTTTGGGCTCCGGAGCACAGATACGCAGTATTTT. The chain combines TRBV27 with TRBJ2-3; D not certain. The CDR3 runs 15 residues. The germline gives CDR1 MNHEY, CDR2 SMNVEV (reference sequence). V lost 3 bases and J lost 0, with 10 bases in between.

The V gene is TRBV30, the J gene TRBJ2-7, with D maybe TRBD1 (5 bases). The CDR3 totals 13 residues. Trimming removed 3 bases from V and 6 bases from J, with 15 bases in between. CDR1 and CDR2 (germline): GTSNPN, SVGIG (reference sequence). CDR3 nucleotide sequence: TGTGCCTGGAGGGGGCAGGGAAGTCGCGAGCAGTACTTC. This translates into CAWRGQGSREQYF. Based on the CDR3 plus reference TRBV30 and TRBJ2-7, the full variable domain is SQTIHQWPATLVQPVGSPLSLECTVEGTSNPNLYWYRQAAGRGLQLLFYSVGIGQISSEVPQNLSASRPQDRQFILSSKKLLLSDSGFYLCAWRGQGSREQYFGPGTRLTVT.

The chain couples TRBV6-5 to TRBJ1-1, with D unclear. The germline V gene has CDR1 MNHEY and CDR2 SVGAGI. The germline V and J ends were trimmed by 4 bases and 10 bases, with 16 bases remaining between them. There are 13 residues in the CDR3. The CDR3 bases are TGTGCCAGCAGTTCTAATGACATGGGTAGAGCTTTCTTT. This encodes CASSSNDMGRAFF.

This clone was counted between two and nine times. The gene calls are TRBV6-5 and TRBJ2-7; D may be TRBD2 (6 bases). Germline lookup yields CDR1 MNHEY and CDR2 SVGAGI. V was cut by 7 bases and J by 5 bases, with 18 bases left in between. The CDR3 has 14 residues. Here the CDR3 reads CASNRAGSNNEQYF. The CDR3 DNA reads as TGTGCCAGCAACCGTGCGGGATCAAACAACGAGCAGTACTTC.

This clone was counted at least ten times. The V gene is TRBV5-1, the J gene TRBJ2-4, with D possibly matching TRBD1 (6 bases). This CDR3 is 14 amino acids long. The V and J ends lost 4 bases and 6 bases respectively, with 14 bases between them. CDR1 is SGHRS, CDR2 YFSETQ, per germline. CDR3 region: CASSTVQGGNIQYF. CDR3 coding DNA: TGCGCCAGCAGCACGGTACAGGGCGGAAACATTCAGTACTTC. Full variable domain (remainder filled in from reference TRBV5-1 and TRBJ2-4): KAGVTQTPRYLIKTRGQQVTLSCSPISGHRSVSWYQQTPGQGLQFLFEYFSETQRNKGNFPGRFSGRQFSNSRSEMNVSTLELGDSALYLCASSTVQGGNIQYFGAGTRLSVL.

This chain links TRBV5-1 with TRBJ1-4, with D hard to call. With 1 base removed from V and 6 bases from J, the gap between germline ends came to 10 bases. The germline V gene has CDR1 SGHRS and CDR2 YFSETQ. The CDR3 loop spans 14 amino acids. CDR3 in DNA: TGCGCCAGCAGCTTGTTCGGGGAGCATGAAAAACTGTTTTTT. Protein: CASSLFGEHEKLFF. Full variable domain (outside the CDR3, taken from reference TRBV5-1 and TRBJ1-4): KAGVTQTPRYLIKTRGQQVTLSCSPISGHRSVSWYQQTPGQGLQFLFEYFSETQRNKGNFPGRFSGRQFSNSRSEMNVSTLELGDSALYLCASSLFGEHEKLFFGSGTQLSVL.

The sample holds a few counts of this clone. This chain links TRBV2 with TRBJ2-5, with 11 nucleotides matching TRBD2. From germline, CDR1 is SNHLY and CDR2 FYNNEI. V dropped 2 bases and J dropped 4; count of bases not matched to a gene: 0. The CDR3 has 14 residues. In DNA form, the CDR3 reads TGTGCCAGCAGTGAAACTAGCGGGGGAGAGACCCAGTACTTC. Encoded protein: CASSETSGGETQYF.

This clone came up a few times. The DNA of the CDR3 is TGTGCCAGCAGCTTAGTCCATCAGGGGGCAGGGAAGGAGACCCAGTACTTC. Translated, it gives CASSLVHQGAGKETQYF. This chain uses TRBV7-9 with TRBJ2-5; 8 nucleotides align to TRBD1. Unmatched junction bases numbered 12, after V lost 1 base and J lost 5 bases. Germline assignment: CDR1 SEHNR and CDR2 FQNEAQ (reference sequence). The CDR3 totals 17 residues.

This clone was recorded a few times. V usage is TRBV11-2 and J usage is TRBJ2-1; 7 nucleotides agree with TRBD2. V lost 3 bases, J lost 4 bases, and 9 bases stayed unmatched. From germline, CDR1 is SGHAT and CDR2 FQNNGV. This CDR3 is 16 amino acids long. The CDR3 reads CASSLGAGTNYNEQFF. In DNA form, the CDR3 reads TGTGCCAGCAGCTTGGGAGCGGGGACTAATTACAATGAGCAGTTCTTC.

This clone was seen many times. The chain couples TRBV30 to TRBJ1-1; D unclear. The germline V and J ends were trimmed by 1 base and 7 bases, with 22 bases remaining between them. This CDR3 spans 16 amino acids. Looked up from germline, CDR1 is GTSNPN and CDR2 is SVGIG (reference sequence). This chain's CDR3 is CAWSDPYALYSNEAFF. The CDR3, as DNA: TGTGCCTGGAGTGACCCTTATGCCCTATACTCGAATGAAGCTTTCTTT. Full variable domain (rest looked up from reference TRBV30 and TRBJ1-1): SQTIHQWPATLVQPVGSPLSLECTVEGTSNPNLYWYRQAAGRGLQLLFYSVGIGQISSEVPQNLSASRPQDRQFILSSKKLLLSDSGFYLCAWSDPYALYSNEAFFGQGTRLTVV.

This clone occurred a few times. The J gene is TRBJ2-6, the V gene TRBV27; the D is unclear. CDR1 is MNHEY, CDR2 SMNVEV, per germline (reference sequence). Trimming cost V 2 bases and J 0 bases, with 8 bases left between them. This CDR3 is built from 16 residues. CDR3 in amino acids: CASSLLQSSGANVLTF. CDR3 bases: TGTGCCAGCAGTTTACTCCAGTCCTCTGGGGCCAACGTCCTGACTTTC.

The V call is TRBV5-6, the J call TRBJ2-1, with D tentatively TRBD1 (6 bases). The CDR3 covers 13 residues. The ends were cut back, 4 bases at V and 9 bases at J, with 14 bases in the middle. Germline assignment: CDR1 SGHDT and CDR2 YYEEEE. CDR3 protein: CASSPENRAEQFF. The DNA of the CDR3 is TGTGCCAGCAGCCCAGAGAACAGGGCTGAGCAGTTCTTC.

This sequence joins TRBV19 and TRBJ2-5, with TRBD1 matching 12 bases. Germline CDR1 reads LNHDA; CDR2 reads SQIVND (reference sequence). V lost 5 bases to trimming and J lost 4 bases; unmatched junction nucleotides: 11. The CDR3 contains 17 residues. The CDR3 nucleotides are TGTGCCAGTAGTCGAGGTCTGGGACAGGGGGCGGGAGAGACCCAGTACTTC. This translates into CASSRGLGQGAGETQYF.

This clone turned up a few times. The V and J genes are TRBV2 and TRBJ2-5, with 10 bases aligning to TRBD1. V lost 7 bases to trimming and J lost 4 bases; unmatched junction nucleotides: 9. The CDR3 totals 15 residues. Germline lookup yields CDR1 SNHLY and CDR2 FYNNEI. The CDR3 DNA sequence: TGTGCCAGCAAAGTCGGACAGGGGGAGCGAGAGACCCAGTACTTC. Translation gives CASKVGQGERETQYF.

The rearrangement uses TRBV27 and TRBJ1-2; 7 nucleotides agree with TRBD1. The CDR3 is 13 amino acids. Germline CDR1 and CDR2: MNHEY and SMNVEV (reference sequence). With 5 bases clipped from V and 8 bases from J, the junction kept 8 bases outside the gene matches. The CDR3 sequence is CASSPDRDQGYTF. For the CDR3, the DNA is TGTGCCAGCAGTCCCGACAGGGACCAAGGCTACACCTTC.

This clone was detected only a few times. The chain joins TRBV28 to TRBJ1-1, with a tentative D call TRBD1 (5 bases). V was cut by 5 bases and J by 7 bases, with 17 bases left in between. This CDR3 is 14 amino acids long. Germline CDR1 is MDHEN and CDR2 is SYDVKM. CDR3 sequence: CASSEDTYVREAFF. Here the CDR3 DNA reads TGTGCCAGCAGTGAGGACACGTACGTCCGTGAAGCTTTCTTT.

This clone occurred a few times. V gene TRBV13 combines with J gene TRBJ2-7; TRBD1 is a possible D gene (5 bases). The germline gives CDR1 PRHDT, CDR2 FYEKMQ (reference sequence). The CDR3 runs 13 residues. Trimming took off 2 bases at V and 2 bases at J, with 7 bases between the two ends. CDR3 sequence: CASSLRTPYEQYF. The CDR3 DNA reads TGTGCCAGCAGCTTAAGGACACCCTACGAGCAGTACTTC. The full variable domain, rest sourced from reference TRBV13 and TRBJ2-7, is AAGVIQSPRHLIKEKRETATLKCYPIPRHDTVYWYQQGPGQDPQFLISFYEKMQSDKGSIPDRFSAQQFSDYHSELNMSSLELGDSALYFCASSLRTPYEQYFGPGTRLTVT.